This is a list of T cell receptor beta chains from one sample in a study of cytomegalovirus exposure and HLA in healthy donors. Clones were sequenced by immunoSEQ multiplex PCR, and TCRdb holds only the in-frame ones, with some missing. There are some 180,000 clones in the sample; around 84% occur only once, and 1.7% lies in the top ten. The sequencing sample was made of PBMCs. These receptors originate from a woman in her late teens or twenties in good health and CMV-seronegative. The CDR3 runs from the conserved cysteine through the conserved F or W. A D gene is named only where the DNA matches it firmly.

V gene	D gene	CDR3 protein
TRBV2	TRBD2	CASSGTSGSWEQYF
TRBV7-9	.	CASSLYGVAGEKLFF
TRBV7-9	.	CASSLGPGDYGYTF
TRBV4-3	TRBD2	CASSYALRREAHNEQFF
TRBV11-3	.	CASSLWSGEGRVETQYF
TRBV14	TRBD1	CASSLVTGGTEAFF
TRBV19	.	CASSFRGVVSTEAFF
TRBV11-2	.	CASSPPSYEQYF
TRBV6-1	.	CASSPGFLGTEAFF
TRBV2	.	CASSDSPATPYNEQFF
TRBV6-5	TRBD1	CASSYSRQGDGYTF
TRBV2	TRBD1	CASNDFAGTESATNEKLFF
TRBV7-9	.	CASSLGGRAGDTQYF
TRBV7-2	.	CASGAYVSQETQYF
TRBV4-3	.	CASSQDRGVGAYEQYF
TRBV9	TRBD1	CASSANRGPDTGELFF
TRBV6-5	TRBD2	CASSYSTSGGTYEQYF
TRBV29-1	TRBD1	CSVEGARRDRGRAFSYNEQFF
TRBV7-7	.	CASSTGLKETQYF
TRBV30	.	CAWIPPGSYTEAFF
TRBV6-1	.	CATNSDRTDTQYF
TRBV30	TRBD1	CAWREAQGDSCEQYF
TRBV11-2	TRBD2	CASSHGLAGGQYNEQFF
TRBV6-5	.	CASSYTTGTTDTQYF
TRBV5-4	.	CASSSTGNTEAFF
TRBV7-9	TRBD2	CASSPEAGYYNEQFF
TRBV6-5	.	CASSYTGQPVNEKLFF
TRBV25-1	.	CASSGTSTDTQYF
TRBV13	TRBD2	CASSLTAGTRYNEQFF
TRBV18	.	CATAAGGIITEAFF
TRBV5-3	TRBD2	CARSPGLAGEQFF